This is a list of T cell receptor beta chains from one sample in a study of cytomegalovirus exposure and HLA in healthy donors. TCRdb's table, derived via immunoSEQ multiplex PCR, lists solely in-frame clones and lacks some. This sample has 90,000 to 150,000 clones; around 81% occur once, and the top ten carry less than 2.5%. The sample taken for sequencing was PBMCs. These receptors were obtained from a woman between 35 and 50 years old in good health and CMV-seronegative. CDR3s leave out the opening cysteine and the closing phenylalanine or tryptophan. The D gene is left open where the match is weak.

d_gene | v_gene | CDR3aa
- | TRBV27 | ASGRIQLDSSYEQY
- | TRBV14 | ASSQVDTSYGYT
TRBD2 | TRBV6-1 | ASSRTSGGLYEQY
- | TRBV4-2 | ASSQDSNSPLH
- | TRBV30 | AWSVNAAAAF
TRBD1 | TRBV5-1 | ASSTGTGTPNEKLF
TRBD1 | TRBV6-5 | ASRDRVETQY
- | TRBV18 | ASSPIGRVSYNEQF
TRBD1 | TRBV5-6 | ASSSTGEIGEKLF
- | TRBV21-1 | ASSQRTGDRGTYEQY
- | TRBV5-4 | ASSSQGPRETQY
TRBD2 | TRBV4-1 | ASSQLAGGPTGELF
- | TRBV29-1 | SVGPSAGRVGGEQF
- | TRBV2 | ASSEERPGGNQPQH
- | TRBV11-2 | ASSSPRSGFDGYT
TRBD1 | TRBV19 | ASSGQGAYGYT
- | TRBV6-6 | ASSYETDSYEQY
TRBD1 | TRBV27 | ASSLYGQGAAGANVLT
TRBD1 | TRBV28 | ASSLWSGGNQPQH
TRBD1 | TRBV2 | ASRTGGNTEAF
- | TRBV15 | ATSRSTPARANEKLF
- | TRBV6-6 | ASSYLGGVADTQY
TRBD1 | TRBV11-2 | ASSPETGGVAF
TRBD1 | TRBV7-9 | ASSFPGRGLYNEQF
- | TRBV14 | ASSPSGTDTQY
- | TRBV14 | ASSQGEYNEQF
- | TRBV5-6 | ASSLLGSRTEAF
- | TRBV18 | ASSYRDQETQY
- | TRBV6-5 | ASRQTWQARGAF
TRBD2 | TRBV9 | ASSVTLRGRSTGELF
TRBD2 | TRBV7-7 | ASIPLGGAGGSGTTGELF
- | TRBV9 | ASTGQNTGELF
- | TRBV19 | ASSIGRGLRDGYT
- | TRBV28 | ASSHEWEETQY
TRBD2 | TRBV6-6 | ASSGTSGQETQY
TRBD1 | TRBV7-9 | ASSPPGGNTIY
TRBD1 | TRBV10-3 | ATSETGDTEAF
TRBD1 | TRBV15 | ATSRDSDREDEQY
- | TRBV6-5 | ASSFDGNYGYT
- | TRBV6-5 | ASREEGRTGELF
TRBD2 | TRBV4-1 | ASSQGTSGGASTDTQY
- | TRBV7-9 | ASSLGQVGGGYT
TRBD2 | TRBV11-3 | ASSARTSGSTDTQY
- | TRBV4-1 | ASSQGQGGIYEQY
- | TRBV23-1 | ASSLPKTLTGGNTIY
TRBD1 | TRBV4-1 | ASSQAPTGSGSEQY
- | TRBV28 | ASSLKGSEQY
- | TRBV30 | AWSVDTEAF
- | TRBV5-4 | ASSLAAGWENIQY
TRBD2 | TRBV9 | ASSVGERGPLETQY
TRBD1 | TRBV7-9 | ASSPGQVPYEQY
TRBD1 | TRBV6-6 | ASGSGTGDREQF
- | TRBV5-1 | ASSSTDSRNGYT